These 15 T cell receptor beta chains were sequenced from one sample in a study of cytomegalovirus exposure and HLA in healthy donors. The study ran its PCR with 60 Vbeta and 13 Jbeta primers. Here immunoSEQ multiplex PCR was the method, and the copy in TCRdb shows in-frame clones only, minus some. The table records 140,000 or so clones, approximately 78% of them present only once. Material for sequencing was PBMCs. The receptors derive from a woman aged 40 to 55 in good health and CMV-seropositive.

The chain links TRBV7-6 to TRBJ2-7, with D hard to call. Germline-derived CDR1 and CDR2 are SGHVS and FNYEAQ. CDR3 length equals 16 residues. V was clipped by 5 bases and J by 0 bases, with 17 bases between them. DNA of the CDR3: TGTGCCAGCAGCCGTGGCACAAACCAGGACTCCTACGAGCAGTACTTC. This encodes CASSRGTNQDSYEQYF.

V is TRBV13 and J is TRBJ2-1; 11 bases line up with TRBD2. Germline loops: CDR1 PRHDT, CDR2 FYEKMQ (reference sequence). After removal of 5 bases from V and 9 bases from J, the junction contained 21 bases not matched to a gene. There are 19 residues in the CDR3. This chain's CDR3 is CASSPPPGASGRLTSEQFF. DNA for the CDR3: TGTGCCAGCAGCCCACCCCCTGGGGCTAGCGGGAGGCTTACAAGTGAGCAGTTCTTC. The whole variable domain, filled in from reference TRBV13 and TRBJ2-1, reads AAGVIQSPRHLIKEKRETATLKCYPIPRHDTVYWYQQGPGQDPQFLISFYEKMQSDKGSIPDRFSAQQFSDYHSELNMSSLELGDSALYFCASSPPPGASGRLTSEQFFGPGTRLTVL.

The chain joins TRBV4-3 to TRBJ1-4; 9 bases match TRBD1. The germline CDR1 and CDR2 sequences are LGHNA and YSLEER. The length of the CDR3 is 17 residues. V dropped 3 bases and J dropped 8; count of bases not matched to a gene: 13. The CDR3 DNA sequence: TGCGCCAGCAGCCATGACGTCCGGACAGGGGAGAACGAAAAACTGTTTTTT. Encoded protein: CASSHDVRTGENEKLFF.

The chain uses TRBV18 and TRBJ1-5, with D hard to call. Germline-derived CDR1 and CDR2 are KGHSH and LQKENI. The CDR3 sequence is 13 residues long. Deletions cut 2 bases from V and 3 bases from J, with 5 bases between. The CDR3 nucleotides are TGTGCCAGCTCACCAAATATCAATCAGCCCCAGCATTTT. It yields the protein CASSPNINQPQHF.

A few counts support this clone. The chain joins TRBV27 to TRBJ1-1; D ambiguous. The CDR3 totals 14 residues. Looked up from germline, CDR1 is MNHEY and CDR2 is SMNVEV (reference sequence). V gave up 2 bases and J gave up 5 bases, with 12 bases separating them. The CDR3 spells CASSLMAGVTEAFF. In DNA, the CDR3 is TGTGCCAGCAGTTTAATGGCCGGAGTTACTGAAGCTTTCTTT.

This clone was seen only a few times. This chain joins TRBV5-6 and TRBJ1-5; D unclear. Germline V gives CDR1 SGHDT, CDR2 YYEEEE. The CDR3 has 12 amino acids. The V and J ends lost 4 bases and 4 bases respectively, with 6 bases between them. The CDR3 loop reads CASSGLNQPQHF. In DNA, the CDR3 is TGTGCCAGCAGCGGACTTAATCAGCCCCAGCATTTT.

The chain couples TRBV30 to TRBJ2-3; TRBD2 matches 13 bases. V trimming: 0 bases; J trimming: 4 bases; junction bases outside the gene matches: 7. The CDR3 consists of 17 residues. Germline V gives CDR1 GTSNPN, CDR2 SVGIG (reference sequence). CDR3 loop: CAWSVSRTSGGPDTQYF. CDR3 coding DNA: TGTGCCTGGAGTGTATCGCGGACTAGCGGGGGCCCAGATACGCAGTATTTT.

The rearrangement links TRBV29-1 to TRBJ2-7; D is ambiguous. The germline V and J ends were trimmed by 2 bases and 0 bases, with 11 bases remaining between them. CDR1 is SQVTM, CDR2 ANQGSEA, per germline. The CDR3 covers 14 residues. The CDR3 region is CSVENRANSYEQYF. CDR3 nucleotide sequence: TGCAGCGTTGAAAACCGCGCAAACTCCTACGAGCAGTACTTC.

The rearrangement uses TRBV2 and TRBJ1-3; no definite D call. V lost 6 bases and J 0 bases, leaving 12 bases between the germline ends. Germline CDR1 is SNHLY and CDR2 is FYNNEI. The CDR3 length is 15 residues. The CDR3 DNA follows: TGTGCCAGCAGAGCAGGTTCCAACTCTGGAAACACCATATATTTT. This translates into CASRAGSNSGNTIYF. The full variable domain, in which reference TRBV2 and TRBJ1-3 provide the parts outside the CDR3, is EPEVTQTPSHQVTQMGQEVILRCVPISNHLYFYWYRQILGQKVEFLVSFYNNEISEKSEIFDDQFSVERPDGSNFTLKIRSTKLEDSAMYFCASRAGSNSGNTIYFGEGSWLTVV.

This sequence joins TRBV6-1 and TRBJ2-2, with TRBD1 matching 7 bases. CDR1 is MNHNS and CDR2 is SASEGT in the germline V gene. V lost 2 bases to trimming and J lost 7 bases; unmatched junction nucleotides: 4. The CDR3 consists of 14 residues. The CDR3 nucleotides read TGTGCCAGCAGTGAAATTGGGACAGTCGGGGAGCTGTTTTTT. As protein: CASSEIGTVGELFF.

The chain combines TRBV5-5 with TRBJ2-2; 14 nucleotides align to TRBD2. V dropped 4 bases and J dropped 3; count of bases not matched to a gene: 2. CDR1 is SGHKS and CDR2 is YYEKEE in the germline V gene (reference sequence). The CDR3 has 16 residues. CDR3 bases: TGTGCCAGCAGCCCGGGACTAGCGGGAGACACCGGGGAGCTGTTTTTT. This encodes CASSPGLAGDTGELFF.

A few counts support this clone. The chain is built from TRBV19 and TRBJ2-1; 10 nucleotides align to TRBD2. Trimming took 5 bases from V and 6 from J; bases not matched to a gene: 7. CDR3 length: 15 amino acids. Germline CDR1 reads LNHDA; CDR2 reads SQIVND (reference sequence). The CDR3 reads CASSPPGLASNEQFF. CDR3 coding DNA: TGTGCCAGTAGTCCTCCGGGACTAGCGTCCAATGAGCAGTTCTTC.

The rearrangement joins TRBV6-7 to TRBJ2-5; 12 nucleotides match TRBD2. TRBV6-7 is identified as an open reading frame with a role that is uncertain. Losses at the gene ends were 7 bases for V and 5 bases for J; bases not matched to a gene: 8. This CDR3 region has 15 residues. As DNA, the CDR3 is TGTGCCAGCATTTGGGCTAGCGGGGGGGACGAGACCCAGTACTTC. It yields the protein CASIWASGGDETQYF.

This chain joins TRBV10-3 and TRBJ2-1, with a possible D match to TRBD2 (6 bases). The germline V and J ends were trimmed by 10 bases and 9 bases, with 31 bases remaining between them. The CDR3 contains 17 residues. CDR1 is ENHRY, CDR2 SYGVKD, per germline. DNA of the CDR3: TGTGCCACCCGGGGACTTGGGGTAGCAGACCAGGGAGGTGAGCAGTTCTTC. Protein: CATRGLGVADQGGEQFF.

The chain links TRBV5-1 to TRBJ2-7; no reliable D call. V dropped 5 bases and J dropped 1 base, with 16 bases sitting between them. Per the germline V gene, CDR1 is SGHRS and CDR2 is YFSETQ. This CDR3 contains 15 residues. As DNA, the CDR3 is TGCGCCAGCAGTTCCCCCGGTGTCGGTTCCTACGAGCAGTACTTC. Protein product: CASSSPGVGSYEQYF.